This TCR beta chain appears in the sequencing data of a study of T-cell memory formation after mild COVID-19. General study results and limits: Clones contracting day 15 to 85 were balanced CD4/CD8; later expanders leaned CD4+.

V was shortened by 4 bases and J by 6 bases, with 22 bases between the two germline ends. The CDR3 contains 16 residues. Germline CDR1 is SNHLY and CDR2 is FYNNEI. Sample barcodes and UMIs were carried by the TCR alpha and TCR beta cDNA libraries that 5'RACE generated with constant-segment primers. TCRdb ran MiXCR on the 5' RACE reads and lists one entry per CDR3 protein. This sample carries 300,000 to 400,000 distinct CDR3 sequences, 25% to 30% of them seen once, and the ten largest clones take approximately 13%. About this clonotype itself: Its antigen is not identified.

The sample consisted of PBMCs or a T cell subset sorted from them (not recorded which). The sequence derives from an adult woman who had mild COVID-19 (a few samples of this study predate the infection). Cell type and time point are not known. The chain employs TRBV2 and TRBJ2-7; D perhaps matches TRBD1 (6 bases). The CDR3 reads CASSVPPGHGPFEQYF. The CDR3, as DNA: TGTGCCAGCAGTGTTCCTCCGGGACACGGACCATTCGAGCAGTACTTC.